These 24 T cell receptor beta chains came from one sample sequenced in a study of response to subunit inactivated influenza vaccine. TCRdb itself ran the RT-PCR reads through MiXCR, one entry per CDR3 protein. This sample has hundreds of thousands of distinct CDR3 sequences, with around 20% found just once. The input for sequencing was PBMCs from blood, taken 5 days after vaccination. Receptors originate from a man in his fifties or sixties who received an inactivated influenza vaccine.

V is TRBV7-2 and J is TRBJ2-3; tentatively, D is TRBD2 (6 bases). The CDR3 extends over 16 amino acids. The germline V gene encodes CDR1 SGHTA and CDR2 FQGNSA. Trimming pared 0 bases from V and 5 bases from J, leaving 15 bases between. CDR3: CASSLAIGRLGDTQYF. For the CDR3, the DNA is TGTGCCAGCAGCTTAGCGATAGGGAGGTTGGGAGATACGCAGTATTTT.

The gene calls are TRBV11-2 and TRBJ2-2, with 13 bases lining up with TRBD2. The CDR3 is made up of 19 amino acids. Looked up from germline, CDR1 is SGHAT and CDR2 is FQNNGV. The J segment lost 1 base and the V segment lost 5 bases, leaving 10 bases of the junction unmatched. The CDR3: CASSETSGRAWMNTGELFF. In nucleotides, the CDR3 is TGTGCCAGCAGCGAAACTAGCGGGAGGGCCTGGATGAACACCGGGGAGCTGTTTTTT.

The genes are TRBV10-3 and TRBJ1-2; weak D call: TRBD1 (5 bases). CDR1 is ENHRY and CDR2 is SYGVKD in the germline V gene. V gave up 2 bases and J gave up 8 bases, with 9 bases separating them. This CDR3 region has 12 residues. In nucleotides, the CDR3 is TGTGCCATCAGTGAGCCCAGGGAAGGCTACACCTTC. This codes for CAISEPREGYTF.

Written as DNA, the CDR3 is TGTGCCAGCAGCTATCTCTCTGGGCGGGGGTCTGGGGAGCAGTACTTC. This sequence encodes CASSYLSGRGSGEQYF. The chain employs TRBV7-9 and TRBJ2-7; 7 nucleotides match TRBD2. The CDR3 is 16 residues long. CDR1 and CDR2 from the germline V gene are SEHNR and FQNEAQ (reference sequence). Trimming removed 4 bases from V and 7 bases from J; junction bases left unmatched: 16.

This clonotype was detected ten times or more. This chain uses TRBV12-3 or TRBV12-4 with TRBJ1-1; weak D call: TRBD1 (6 bases). V lost 6 bases to trimming and J lost 7 bases, with 9 bases between them. The CDR3 is 11 residues long. As DNA, the CDR3 is TGTGCCAGCAGCACAGGGTTTGAAGCTTTCTTT. Protein sequence: CASSTGFEAFF.

The chain is built from TRBV7-2 and TRBJ2-2; D is perhaps TRBD1 (7 bases). There are 14 residues in the CDR3. Per the germline V gene, CDR1 is SGHTA and CDR2 is FQGNSA. Trimming took 2 bases from V and 12 from J, leaving 16 bases between them. The CDR3 loop reads CASSLPTGGGKLFF. CDR3 nucleotides: TGTGCCAGCAGCTTACCGACCGGAGGGGGCAAGCTGTTTTTT. The whole variable domain, filled in from reference TRBV7-2 and TRBJ2-2, reads GAGVSQSPSNKVTEKGKDVELRCDPISGHTALYWYRQSLGQGLEFLIYFQGNSAPDKSGLPSDRFSAERTGGSVSTLTIQRTQQEDSAVYLCASSLPTGGGKLFFGEGSRLTVL.

This clonotype was recorded many times. The chain has TRBV4-2 and TRBJ2-5; D gene uncertain. CDR1 is LGHNA, CDR2 YNFKEQ, per germline. The CDR3 totals 15 residues. Trimming shortened V by 0 bases and J by 7 bases, and 15 bases separated the two germline ends. Here the CDR3 reads CASSQDLGQPGTQYF. CDR3 bases: TGTGCCAGCAGCCAAGATCTGGGCCAGCCGGGGACCCAGTACTTC.

V and J are TRBV7-9 and TRBJ2-1, with TRBD2 identical over 9 bases. The V gene's germline CDR1 is SEHNR and CDR2 FQNEAQ (reference sequence). V trimming: 1 base; J trimming: 8 bases; junction bases outside the gene matches: 9. The CDR3 has 16 residues. Here the CDR3 DNA reads TGTGCCAGCAGCTTAGGGGTTAGCGGGGGCCGTGATGAGCAGTTCTTC. Translating gives CASSLGVSGGRDEQFF.

CDR3 nucleotides: TGTGCCAGCAGTAGACTAGCGGGAGGAGCCACAGATACGCAGTATTTT. Encoded protein: CASSRLAGGATDTQYF. The chain links TRBV6-1 to TRBJ2-3; 13 nucleotides align to TRBD2. Trimming at V came to 5 bases and at J to 2 bases, leaving 4 bases not matched to a gene. The V gene's germline CDR1 is MNHNS and CDR2 SASEGT. The CDR3 contains 16 residues.

V gene TRBV12-3 or TRBV12-4 combines with J gene TRBJ2-7, with D unclear. The CDR3 loop spans 12 amino acids. V lost 5 bases to trimming and J lost 7 bases, with 12 bases between them. The CDR3 DNA reads TGTGCCAGCAGTGCAGTGTTGGGGGAGCAGTACTTC. Translation gives CASSAVLGEQYF.

This clonotype was detected a few times. This chain joins TRBV7-2 and TRBJ1-5, with D possibly TRBD1 on 6 matching bases. CDR1 is SGHTA and CDR2 is FQGNSA in the germline V gene. This CDR3 is built from 14 residues. Trimming stripped 5 bases from V and 7 bases from J, with 15 bases between. The CDR3 protein is CASSNRVEGQPQHF. DNA of the CDR3: TGTGCCAGCAGCAACAGGGTTGAAGGACAGCCCCAGCATTTT.

This clonotype turned up a few times. The V call is TRBV5-1, the J call TRBJ2-3; D may match TRBD1 or TRBD2 (5 bases each). V lost 2 bases and J 3 bases, leaving 10 bases between the germline ends. CDR3 length equals 14 residues. Germline CDR1 is SGHRS and CDR2 is YFSETQ. DNA of the CDR3: TGCGCCAGCAGCTTAGACGGGACGACAGATACGCAGTATTTT. Translation gives CASSLDGTTDTQYF.

This clonotype was picked up many times. V usage is TRBV6-2 or TRBV6-3 and J usage is TRBJ2-1; maybe TRBD1 (5 bases). This CDR3 spans 14 amino acids. The V gene's germline CDR1 is MNHEY and CDR2 SVGEGT. V lost 2 bases and J lost 4, with 9 bases in between. DNA of the CDR3: TGTGCCAGCAGTTACCAACAGGTGTACAATGAGCAGTTCTTC. Its translation is CASSYQQVYNEQFF.

In this sample, this clonotype turned up a few times. The chain uses TRBV5-1 and TRBJ1-2; D is possibly TRBD1 (5 bases). From germline, CDR1 is SGHRS and CDR2 YFSETQ. This CDR3 is built from 14 residues. The V and J ends lost 5 bases and 0 bases respectively, with 11 bases between them. The CDR3 loop reads CASRTVGPNYGYTF. In DNA form, the CDR3 reads TGCGCCAGCAGGACAGTCGGACCTAACTATGGCTACACCTTC. The full variable domain, in which reference TRBV5-1 and TRBJ1-2 provide the parts outside the CDR3, is KAGVTQTPRYLIKTRGQQVTLSCSPISGHRSVSWYQQTPGQGLQFLFEYFSETQRNKGNFPGRFSGRQFSNSRSEMNVSTLELGDSALYLCASRTVGPNYGYTFGSGTRLTVV.

This clonotype was found many times. The rearrangement uses TRBV4-1 and TRBJ2-1, with 7 bases aligning to TRBD2. CDR3 length equals 17 residues. Germline CDR1 reads MGHRA; CDR2 reads YSYEKL. Trimming took 3 bases from V and 6 from J; bases not matched to a gene: 14. The DNA of the CDR3 is TGCGCCAGCAGCCAGGAACTGACTAGCCGGTTCGGCAATGAGCAGTTCTTC. Its translation: CASSQELTSRFGNEQFF.

The J gene is TRBJ2-7, the V gene TRBV12-3 or TRBV12-4, with 7 bases lining up with TRBD2. V trimming: 6 bases; J trimming: 4 bases; junction bases outside the gene matches: 9. This CDR3 has 14 amino acids. The CDR3 spells CASRPRASGYEQYF. CDR3 in DNA: TGTGCCAGCAGACCCCGGGCTAGCGGATACGAGCAGTACTTC.

J is TRBJ1-2 and V is TRBV12-3 or TRBV12-4; 8 positions agree with TRBD1. V trimming: 5 bases; J trimming: 4 bases; junction bases outside the gene matches: 6. The length of the CDR3 is 14 residues. The CDR3 sequence is CASSLSGTGYGYTF. CDR3 in DNA: TGTGCCAGCAGTCTCTCCGGGACAGGCTATGGCTACACCTTC.

The rearrangement links TRBV6-2 or TRBV6-3 to TRBJ2-5; 8 bases map to TRBD2. CDR3 length: 16 residues. Germline V gene sequence: CDR1 MNHEY, CDR2 SVGEGT. Germline trimming cut 2 bases from V and 0 bases from J; bases unmatched to any gene: 5. CDR3 in amino acids: CASSYQTGGYQETQYF. The CDR3 coding sequence is TGTGCCAGCAGTTACCAAACGGGAGGGTACCAAGAGACCCAGTACTTC.

The sample holds a few counts of this clonotype. The chain couples TRBV7-9 to TRBJ2-5; no reliable D call. The germline V and J ends were trimmed by 2 bases and 5 bases, with 15 bases remaining between them. Germline loops: CDR1 SEHNR, CDR2 FQNEAQ (reference sequence). This CDR3 region has 15 residues. CDR3 in amino acids: CASSLRSTSEETQYF. In DNA, the CDR3 is TGTGCCAGCAGCTTAAGGTCGACCAGTGAGGAGACCCAGTACTTC.

J is TRBJ2-6 and V is TRBV27; D not resolved. The V end lost 3 bases, the J end lost 4 bases, and 7 bases lay between the germline ends. The CDR3 contains 14 residues. Germline lookup yields CDR1 MNHEY and CDR2 SMNVEV (reference sequence). This chain's CDR3 is CASSLGYGANVLTF. CDR3 bases: TGTGCCAGCAGTTTGGGATACGGGGCCAACGTCCTGACTTTC.

This clonotype has just a few counts. The chain joins TRBV11-2 to TRBJ2-5; D assignment may be TRBD1 or TRBD2 (5 bases each). V lost 5 bases to trimming and J lost 3 bases, with 28 bases between them. From germline, CDR1 is SGHAT and CDR2 FQNNGV. This CDR3 comprises 19 residues. The CDR3 nucleotides are TGTGCCAGCAGCCGGTCGTCAACCGGGACCGCTATTGTAGAAGAGACCCAGTACTTC. It is translated as CASSRSSTGTAIVEETQYF.

A few counts support this clonotype. This CDR3 is CASSYIIAKNIQYF. The CDR3 DNA sequence: TGTGCCAGCAGCTACATTATAGCCAAAAACATTCAGTACTTC. V and J are TRBV5-5 and TRBJ2-4, with D uncertain. From germline, CDR1 is SGHKS and CDR2 YYEKEE (reference sequence). The CDR3 totals 14 residues. The ends were cut back, 3 bases at V and 0 bases at J, with 7 bases in the middle.

This clonotype was observed a handful of times. The chain employs TRBV7-8 and TRBJ2-7; D possibly corresponds to TRBD1 (6 bases). Trimming pared 6 bases from V and 7 bases from J, leaving 10 bases between. Germline CDR1 SGHVS, CDR2 FQNEAQ. The CDR3 is 11 amino acids. The CDR3 DNA follows: TGTGCCAGCAGGGTAGGGGGAGAGCAGTACTTC. Its translation: CASRVGGEQYF.

This chain uses TRBV20-1 with TRBJ2-5; TRBD2 is a possible D gene (5 bases). Trimming left V 1 base short and J 4 bases short, with 10 bases between. CDR1 DFQATT and CDR2 SNEGSKA come from the germline V gene (reference sequence). CDR3 length equals 13 residues. Written as DNA, the CDR3 is TGCAGTGCTAGAGGAGGGATAACAGAGACCCAGTACTTC. Translation: CSARGGITETQYF.